This TCR beta chain was identified during a study of T and B cells in COVID-19 patients. Study outcomes and limitations: CD4+, regulatory T cell, CD8+ and sorted SARS-CoV-2-responsive or tetramer+ T cells were not yet sequenced. Highly clonal in active COVID-19, TRB repertoires exceeded healthy-donor diversity and richness at recovery.

On this clonotype itself: Its target is not known. An end of the junction does not agree with germline; a read error may underlie this.

TRB rearrangements were amplified by multiplex PCR with BIOMED2 TRB-A/B primers. TCRdb reprocessed the multiplex PCR reads via MiXCR and lists one record per CDR3 protein. The sample yields 10,000 to 13,000 distinct CDR3 sequences, 30% to 35% seen once. The CDR3 spans 15 residues. CDR1 is SGHKS and CDR2 is YYEKEE in the germline V gene (reference sequence). TRB was amplified from about 250-500 ng of blood genomic DNA. Sequenced material: blood. The receptor comes from a human donor with active COVID-19. The chain is built from TRBV5-5 and TRBJ2-7, with D unresolved. This chain's CDR3 is CASSRSKPLDYEQYF. CDR3 bases: TGCGCCAGCAGCCGATCAAAACCCTTAGACTACGAGCAGTACTTC.